This TCR beta chain comes out of a study of cytomegalovirus exposure and HLA in healthy donors. Primers included in the PCR were 60 Vbeta and 13 Jbeta primers. Assay used: immunoSEQ multiplex PCR; TCRdb lists only in-frame clones, some missing. The sample consists of 250,000 to 350,000 clones, about nine tenths of them appearing once. V shed 4 bases, J shed 1 base, and the junction held 7 bases outside the gene matches. Germline-derived CDR1 and CDR2 are MNHEY and SVGAGI. CDR3 length: 15 residues. The sequenced sample was PBMCs. This chain connects TRBV6-5 to TRBJ2-7; 7 bases line up with TRBD1. The TCR comes from a middle-aged man in good health and CMV-seropositive. The CDR3: CASSFRRQGSYEQYF. The CDR3 coding sequence is TGTGCCAGCAGTTTCCGACGACAGGGATCCTACGAGCAGTACTTC.